Each of the 21 T cell receptor beta chains below was sequenced from the same sample in a study of blood T cells in healthy people across ages. The second PCR ran about 6 to 11 cycles with a sample-barcoded 5' primer and J-beta primers. Using its own MiXCR run on the 5' RACE reads, TCRdb lists one record per CDR3 protein. Here the sample spans hundreds of thousands of distinct CDR3 sequences, about 30% being singletons. Material: blood. These receptors were collected from a woman aged 80 or over in good health.

The sample holds many counts of this clonotype. The V gene is TRBV6-1, the J gene TRBJ2-3; D is perhaps TRBD1 (5 bases). This CDR3 is built from 13 residues. Deletions cut 5 bases from V and 5 bases from J, with 11 bases between. In germline, CDR1 is MNHNS, CDR2 SASEGT. This CDR3 reads CASSTGRRDTQYF. The CDR3 DNA is TGTGCCAGCAGTACAGGACGGCGAGATACGCAGTATTTT.

In this sample, this clonotype turned up a few times. The chain combines TRBV6-6 with TRBJ2-2, with D possibly TRBD1 on 5 matching bases. The V gene lost 4 bases and the J gene lost 0 bases, with 12 bases spanning the gap. From germline, CDR1 is MNHNY and CDR2 SVGAGI (reference sequence). This CDR3 has 16 residues. CDR3 sequence reads: CASSSGFAPNTGELFF. The CDR3 nucleotides are TGTGCCAGCAGTTCAGGGTTCGCCCCGAACACCGGGGAGCTGTTTTTT.

Concerning this clonotype itself: One end of the junction fails to match germline, which may point to a read error. The chain combines TRBV7-6 with TRBJ2-7, with D maybe TRBD2 (5 bases). The CDR3 contains 14 residues. Germline values: CDR1 SGHVS, CDR2 FNYEAQ. The DNA for the CDR3 is TGTGTCAGCGGCTTAGCTTACTACTCCTACGAGCAGTACTTC. It encodes CVSGLAYYSYEQYF. The whole variable domain, filled in from reference TRBV7-6 and TRBJ2-7, reads GAGVSQSPRYKVTKRGQDVALRCDPISGHVSLYWYRQALGQGPEFLTYFNYEAQQDKSGLPNDRFSAERPEGSISTLTIQRTEQRDSAMYRCVSGLAYYSYEQYFGPGTRLTVT.

The chain is built from TRBV7-2 and TRBJ2-1; the D gene is possibly TRBD1 (5 bases). The J call may be in error: the DNA end matches TRBJ2-7 better. Per the germline V gene, CDR1 is SGHTA and CDR2 is FQGNSA. The CDR3 has 14 residues. The DNA for the CDR3 is TGTGCCAGCAGCTCCGACAGTTCCTACAATGAGCAGTACGTC. Protein product: CASSSDSSYNEQYV.

The table lists this clonotype with many counts. A much larger clone differs by one base, so this may be a read error. This rearrangement joins TRBV5-6 to TRBJ2-1, with TRBD1 matching 7 bases. Germline V gene lookup returns CDR1 SGHDT and CDR2 YYEEEE. With V trimmed by 0 bases and J by 6 bases, 6 bases remained unmatched. This CDR3 has 15 residues. The CDR3 nucleotides are TGTGCCAGCAGCTTGGTGCGTACAGGGGCCAATGAGCAGTTCTTC. Protein: CASSLVRTGANEQFF.

This clonotype was counted between two and nine times. The genes are TRBV6-5 and TRBJ1-1; D unresolved. The CDR3 contains 18 residues. Germline assignment: CDR1 MNHEY and CDR2 SVGAGI. V gave up 2 bases and J gave up 1 base, with 20 bases separating them. This CDR3 reads CASSYGKGRSAGNTEAFF. The CDR3 DNA reads TGTGCCAGCAGTTACGGCAAGGGCCGTTCGGCGGGGAACACTGAAGCTTTCTTT.

The V and J genes are TRBV7-3 and TRBJ1-1; maybe TRBD1 (6 bases). Germline CDR1 and CDR2: SGHTA and FQGTGA. This CDR3 region has 14 residues. Trimming removed 5 bases at V and 5 bases at J, with 15 bases between. CDR3 region: CASSRRDIGTEAFF. CDR3 sequence (DNA): TGTGCCAGCAGCAGACGGGACATAGGGACTGAAGCTTTCTTT. Looking up the rest from reference TRBV7-3 and TRBJ1-1 gives the full variable domain: GAGVSQTPSNKVTEKGKYVELRCDPISGHTALYWYRQSLGQGPEFLIYFQGTGAADDSGLPNDRFFAVRPEGSVSTLKIQRTERGDSAVYLCASSRRDIGTEAFFGQGTRLTVV.

This clonotype was detected ten times or more. The J gene is TRBJ2-3, the V gene TRBV6-6; tentatively, D is TRBD1 (6 bases). The CDR3 covers 15 residues. V dropped 6 bases and J dropped 2 bases, with 15 bases sitting between them. CDR1 MNHNY and CDR2 SVGAGI come from the germline V gene (reference sequence). DNA of the CDR3: TGTGCCAGCAGCGCTACAGGGCCCATCACAGATACGCAGTATTTT. Residues: CASSATGPITDTQYF.

This clonotype was seen a few times. V is TRBV20-1 and J is TRBJ1-4; tentative D call: TRBD1 (5 bases). This CDR3 comprises 13 residues. Trimming left V 4 bases short and J 3 bases short, with 9 bases between. Germline loops: CDR1 DFQATT, CDR2 SNEGSKA (reference sequence). The CDR3 sequence: CSAMGGANEKLFF. In DNA form, the CDR3 reads TGCAGTGCTATGGGAGGGGCTAATGAAAAACTGTTTTTT.

This clonotype appeared many times. This chain's CDR3 is CATSHGVGEQYF. CDR3 sequence (DNA): TGTGCCACCAGCCATGGTGTGGGCGAGCAGTACTTC. V is TRBV24-1 and J is TRBJ2-7, with D unclear. V was trimmed by 7 bases and J by 6 bases, leaving 12 bases between them. This CDR3 is built from 12 residues. Germline V lookup: CDR1 KGHDR, CDR2 SFDVKD.

A single count supports this clonotype. This chain links TRBV3-1 with TRBJ2-4, with D possibly TRBD2 on 5 matching bases. Trimming removed 4 bases from V and 0 bases from J, with 16 bases in between. Germline V gene sequence: CDR1 LGHDT, CDR2 YNNKEL (reference sequence). The CDR3 runs to 17 residues. The CDR3 protein is CASSPLPGSLAKNIQYF. In DNA form, the CDR3 reads TGTGCCAGCAGCCCTCTACCGGGGTCACTAGCCAAAAACATTCAGTACTTC.

The V and J genes are TRBV4-1 and TRBJ2-7; D remains unclear. CDR3 size: 17 residues. Trimming left V 4 bases short and J 0 bases short, with 19 bases between. Per germline, CDR1 MGHRA and CDR2 YSYEKL. CDR3 in DNA: TGCGCCAGCAGCCCATTAGGGTCGAGCGCGAGCTCCTACGAGCAGTACTTC. This encodes CASSPLGSSASSYEQYF.

This chain connects TRBV10-1 to TRBJ2-5, with D uncertain. The CDR3 has 14 amino acids. Trimming stripped 3 bases from V and 5 bases from J, with 13 bases between. Germline CDR1 and CDR2: WNHNN and SYGVQD (reference sequence). CDR3 nucleotide sequence: TGCGCCAGCAGTGATAGCCGAATGCGGGAGACCCAGTACTTC. Encoded protein: CASSDSRMRETQYF.

This clonotype was observed a few times. A much larger clone differs by one base, so this may be a read error. The rearrangement joins TRBV5-5 to TRBJ2-1; D is perhaps TRBD1 (6 bases). The CDR3 covers 15 residues. Trimming cost V 1 base and J 7 bases, with 15 bases left between them. In germline, CDR1 is SGHKS, CDR2 YYEKEE (reference sequence). The chain's CDR3 is CASSLQQGRYNEQFF. The DNA for the CDR3 is TGTGCCAGCAGCTTGCAGCAGGGGCGATATAATGAGCAGTTCTTC.

Notes on this clonotype: With a much larger clone just one base away, this may be a read error. The chain combines TRBV10-2 with TRBJ2-1; 13 nucleotides align to TRBD2. The CDR3 spans 17 residues. Germline V lookup: CDR1 WSHSY, CDR2 SAAADI. Here the CDR3 DNA reads TGCGCCAGCAGTGACATACCGGGACTAGCGGGGAGGAATGAGCAGGTCTTC. This sequence encodes CASSDIPGLAGRNEQVF.

In this sample, this clonotype turned up many times. The chain employs TRBV15 and TRBJ2-5; D might be TRBD1 (7 bases). From germline, CDR1 is LNHNV and CDR2 YYDKDF (reference sequence). This CDR3 spans 15 amino acids. V was shortened by 5 bases and J by 2 bases, with 15 bases between the two germline ends. In DNA form, the CDR3 reads TGTGCCACCAGCCAAGGGGGCCGGGGGCAAGAGACCCAGTACTTC. This sequence encodes CATSQGGRGQETQYF.

Turning to this clonotype: One base away lies a much larger clone, so this may be a sequencing read error. The chain is built from TRBV5-4 and TRBJ1-2; D gene unclear. The CDR3 runs to 13 residues. CDR1 and CDR2 from the germline V gene are SGHNT and YYREEE (reference sequence). Trimming removed 0 bases at V and 8 bases at J, with 11 bases between. The CDR3: CASSLAAALGYTF. The CDR3 bases are TGTGCCAGCAGCTTGGCCGCAGCGCTCGGCTACACCTTC.

In its sample, this clonotype was seen many times. V usage is TRBV20-1 and J usage is TRBJ2-1, with 7 bases matching TRBD2. This CDR3 contains 15 residues. V was clipped by 6 bases and J by 0 bases; unmatched bases: 8. CDR1 DFQATT and CDR2 SNEGSKA come from the germline V gene (reference sequence). The CDR3 region has the DNA TGCAGTGCCCCGACTAGCAAGCTCTCCTACAATGAGCAGTTCTTC. This translates into CSAPTSKLSYNEQFF.

This clonotype was recorded at least ten times. The gene calls are TRBV9 and TRBJ1-2; TRBD1 agrees at 7 bases. Per germline, CDR1 SGDLS and CDR2 YYNGEE. With V trimmed by 3 bases and J by 6 bases, 8 bases remained unmatched. The CDR3 is 14 residues long. CDR3 nucleotide sequence: TGTGCCAGCAGCGGCACCAGGGGGTTGGATGGCTACACCTTC. Translation: CASSGTRGLDGYTF.

The J gene is TRBJ1-1, the V gene TRBV7-9; D uncertain. Germline lookup yields CDR1 SEHNR and CDR2 FQNEAQ (reference sequence). This CDR3 has 15 amino acids. V shed 1 base and J shed 4 bases, with 13 bases lying between them. The chain's CDR3 is CASSLVPGGLTEAFF. The CDR3 DNA reads TGTGCCAGCAGCTTAGTCCCTGGCGGACTCACTGAAGCTTTCTTT.

In its sample, this clonotype was seen a few times. V gene TRBV5-4 combines with J gene TRBJ1-6; 7 bases line up with TRBD1. This CDR3 spans 16 amino acids. V shed 1 base, J shed 5 bases, and the junction held 6 bases outside the gene matches. Per germline, CDR1 SGHNT and CDR2 YYREEE (reference sequence). CDR3 amino acids: CASSLHQGGHNSPLHF. In DNA, the CDR3 is TGTGCCAGCAGCTTGCACCAGGGGGGACATAATTCACCCCTCCACTTT.